The 15 T cell receptor beta chains presented below share a single source sample, sequenced in a study of shared clonotypes between healthy human individuals. The data were produced by immunoSEQ multiplex PCR, yet TCRdb's version contains in-frame clones alone and is incomplete. Counted here are around 700,000 clones, 92% occurring once; the ten biggest clones make up roughly 24%. Naivety among CD8 cells was defined by CD45RO negativity and positive CCR7 selection, thereby excluding terminally differentiated effector memory CD45RA+ cells. The sample comprised naive CD8+ T cells sorted from blood. Source of these receptors: a man aged 25-45 years in good health.

This sequence joins TRBV9 and TRBJ2-1; 9 bases are shared with TRBD2. This CDR3 region has 23 residues. The germline V gene encodes CDR1 SGDLS and CDR2 YYNGEE. V lost 0 bases and J lost 0; bases outside the gene matches: 22. The DNA for the CDR3 is TGTGCCAGCAGCGTAGCTCGGTTAGCGGGAGCATACTTGCGTCCCCGCTCCTACAATGAGCAGTTCTTC. Protein product: CASSVARLAGAYLRPRSYNEQFF.

The chain employs TRBV13 and TRBJ2-5; 9 bases map to TRBD2. The J segment lost 5 bases and the V segment lost 4 bases, leaving 5 bases of the junction unmatched. CDR1 and CDR2 (germline): PRHDT, FYEKMQ (reference sequence). The CDR3 extends over 14 amino acids. CDR3 DNA sequence: TGTGCCAGCAGCTGGAGGACTAGCGATGAGACCCAGTACTTC. As protein: CASSWRTSDETQYF. Variable domain in full (rest from reference TRBV13 and TRBJ2-5): AAGVIQSPRHLIKEKRETATLKCYPIPRHDTVYWYQQGPGQDPQFLISFYEKMQSDKGSIPDRFSAQQFSDYHSELNMSSLELGDSALYFCASSWRTSDETQYFGPGTRLLVL.

The chain joins TRBV4-2 to TRBJ1-5; no firm D call. Germline V lookup: CDR1 LGHNA, CDR2 YNFKEQ. Deletions cut 1 base from V and 1 base from J, with 5 bases between. This CDR3 comprises 14 residues. CDR3 residues: CASSQASSNQPQHF. CDR3 nucleotide sequence: TGTGCCAGCAGCCAAGCCTCAAGCAATCAGCCCCAGCATTTT.

J is TRBJ2-4 and V is TRBV28, with D hard to call. The CDR3 has 15 amino acids. Per germline, CDR1 MDHEN and CDR2 SYDVKM. V was shortened by 5 bases and J by 0 bases, with 11 bases between the two germline ends. In DNA, the CDR3 is TGTGCCAGCAGTCCCAGGCACTCAGCCAAAAACATTCAGTACTTC. The encoded protein is CASSPRHSAKNIQYF.

The V call is TRBV9, the J call TRBJ2-3; D remains unclear. Germline V CDR1 and CDR2: SGDLS, YYNGEE. Trimming took 3 bases from V and 1 from J, leaving 9 bases between them. The CDR3 is 14 residues long. The CDR3 DNA reads TGTGCCAGCAGCGGTCCCTCTCGCACAGATACGCAGTATTTT. Protein: CASSGPSRTDTQYF.

The V call is TRBV29-1, the J call TRBJ2-7; no clear D. The germline gives CDR1 SQVTM, CDR2 ANQGSEA. The V end was cut by 6 bases, the J end by 0 bases, with 12 bases between. CDR3 length: 13 residues. The CDR3 sequence: CSVEVADSYEQYF. The CDR3 bases are TGCAGCGTCGAGGTTGCAGACTCCTACGAGCAGTACTTC.

This rearrangement joins TRBV27 to TRBJ2-1, with D possibly being TRBD2 (6 bases). This CDR3 has 14 amino acids. Germline CDR1 reads MNHEY; CDR2 reads SMNVEV (reference sequence). The germline V and J ends were trimmed by 5 bases and 5 bases, with 13 bases remaining between them. CDR3 nucleotide sequence: TGTGCCAGCAGTAAACTGGACTATAACAATGAGCAGTTCTTC. Translation gives CASSKLDYNNEQFF.

The chain has TRBV4-1 and TRBJ2-7, with D perhaps TRBD1 (7 bases). V was clipped by 4 bases and J by 4 bases, with 14 bases between them. The CDR3 runs to 14 residues. Germline values: CDR1 MGHRA, CDR2 YSYEKL. CDR3 in amino acids: CASSPGGRRYEQYF. The DNA of the CDR3 is TGCGCCAGCAGCCCAGGGGGGAGGAGATACGAGCAGTACTTC.

The rearrangement joins TRBV7-8 to TRBJ2-7; 9 bases align to TRBD1. V gave up 5 bases and J gave up 5 bases; unmatched junction bases: 13. The CDR3 totals 16 residues. Germline lookup yields CDR1 SGHVS and CDR2 FQNEAQ. CDR3 bases: TGTGCCAGCAGCCCTCAACCGGGACAGGGTCAACACGAGCAGTACTTC. Its protein is CASSPQPGQGQHEQYF. The whole variable domain, remainder taken from reference TRBV7-8 and TRBJ2-7, is GAGVSQSPRYKVAKRGQDVALRCDPISGHVSLFWYQQALGQGPEFLTYFQNEAQLDKSGLPSDRFFAERPEGSVSTLKIQRTQQEDSAVYLCASSPQPGQGQHEQYFGPGTRLTVT.

The chain combines TRBV28 with TRBJ1-2; a weak D match, TRBD1 (6 bases). Deletions cut 3 bases from V and 8 bases from J, with 16 bases between. The CDR3 covers 14 residues. Germline lookup yields CDR1 MDHEN and CDR2 SYDVKM. The CDR3 DNA reads as TGTGCCAGCAGTTTGACCCCCCAGGGGACGGGCTACACCTTC. Its protein is CASSLTPQGTGYTF.

V and J are TRBV4-2 and TRBJ1-5, with D perhaps TRBD1 (6 bases). The V end was cut by 5 bases, the J end by 5 bases, with 13 bases between. This CDR3 spans 14 amino acids. Germline V gene sequence: CDR1 LGHNA, CDR2 YNFKEQ. This chain's CDR3 is CASSFWTDHQPQHF. The CDR3 DNA reads as TGTGCCAGCAGCTTCTGGACAGACCATCAGCCCCAGCATTTT.

The table lists this clone with a count of one. The chain employs TRBV4-3 and TRBJ1-2; 7 bases line up with TRBD1. This CDR3 contains 15 residues. V dropped 0 bases and J dropped 7; count of bases not matched to a gene: 8. Germline V gives CDR1 LGHNA, CDR2 YSLEER. The CDR3 coding sequence is TGCGCCAGCAGCCAAGACCCGGGACAGCTCATTGGCTACACCTTC. Its translation is CASSQDPGQLIGYTF.

As concerns this clone: The same CDR3 also results from other DNA sequences found in this sample. The genes are TRBV6-5 and TRBJ2-7; no definite D call. Trimming removed 6 bases at V and 1 base at J, with 7 bases between. The V gene's germline CDR1 is MNHEY and CDR2 SVGAGI. The CDR3 loop spans 12 amino acids. Here the CDR3 DNA reads TGTGCCAGCAGAGGGATATCCTACGAGCAGTACTTC. Encoded protein: CASRGISYEQYF.

V usage is TRBV10-3 and J usage is TRBJ2-1; D is undetermined. The CDR3 contains 9 residues. CDR1 ENHRY and CDR2 SYGVKD come from the germline V gene. Trimming took 8 bases from V and 9 from J, leaving 5 bases between them. CDR3 sequence reads: CAIGGEQFF. DNA for the CDR3: TGTGCCATCGGCGGTGAGCAGTTCTTC.

This chain links TRBV7-9 with TRBJ1-4; D may be TRBD1 (6 bases). The CDR3 extends over 15 amino acids. Germline CDR1 SEHNR, CDR2 FQNEAQ (reference sequence). V lost 2 bases and J 5 bases, leaving 12 bases between the germline ends. CDR3 residues: CASSLYRGVNEKLFF. The CDR3 nucleotides read TGTGCCAGCAGCTTATATAGGGGGGTGAATGAAAAACTGTTTTTT.